A selection of T cell receptor beta chains follows, all from one sample in a study of neurological immune-mediated disorders. Each CDR3 protein gets one entry after TCRdb re-called the 5' RACE reads with MiXCR. Counted here are around 78,000 distinct CDR3 sequences, about a sixth occurring once; the ten biggest clones make up approximately 15%. The specimen sequenced was PBMCs. The receptors were gathered from a middle-aged woman in good health. Both conserved end residues are part of each CDR3. The D gene is left open where the match is weak. Clone sizes are given selectively: once, few, many, or a class where the clone is expanded.

cdr3_aa cdr3_nt v_call d_call clone_size j_call
CSASKQGAEAFF TGCAGTGCTAGCAAGCAGGGGGCGGAAGCTTTCTTT TRBV20-1 TRBD1 many TRBJ1-1
CASSSQGADTEAFF TGCGCCAGCAGCTCCCAGGGGGCGGACACTGAAGCTTTCTTT TRBV5-1 TRBD1 many TRBJ1-1
CASKTGESQPQHF TGTGCCAGCAAGACAGGGGAGTCTCAGCCCCAGCATTTT TRBV12-3/TRBV12-4 TRBD1 many TRBJ1-5
CASSRAGVASTDTQYF TGTGCCAGCAGCCGTGCGGGAGTCGCTAGCACAGATACGCAGTATTTT TRBV7-2 TRBD2 - TRBJ2-3
CASSLTKGGGETQYF TGTGCCAGCAGCTTAACAAAGGGTGGCGGAGAGACCCAGTACTTC TRBV7-3 - many TRBJ2-5
CASSPAGSPANF TGTGCCAGCAGCCCCGCCGGTTCTCCTGCCAACTTC TRBV7-9 - few TRBJ1-2
CASSSAGGGTDTQYF TGTGCCAGCAGCTCCGCGGGGGGGGGCACAGATACGCAGTATTTT TRBV7-2 TRBD2 many TRBJ2-3
CASSTSSGGEFF TGTGCCAGCAGCACCTCTAGCGGGGGGGAGTTCTTC TRBV7-8 TRBD2 - TRBJ2-1
CASTSSEEELFF TGCGCCAGCACGTCTAGCGAAGAGGAGCTGTTTTTT TRBV5-1 - - TRBJ2-2
CAISGQGHYGYTF TGTGCCATCAGTGGGCAGGGGCACTATGGCTACACCTTC TRBV10-3 - many TRBJ1-2
CASSATGAYYEQYF TGCGCCAGCAGCGCGACGGGGGCCTACTACGAGCAGTACTTC TRBV5-1 - many TRBJ2-7
CASSMDRASGYTF TGTGCCAGCTCCATGGACAGGGCAAGTGGCTACACCTTC TRBV18 TRBD1 many TRBJ1-2
CASSLPPGGTGNSPLHF TGTGCCAGCAGTTTGCCCCCCGGAGGGACAGGGAATTCACCCCTCCACTTT TRBV12-3/TRBV12-4 TRBD1 many TRBJ1-6